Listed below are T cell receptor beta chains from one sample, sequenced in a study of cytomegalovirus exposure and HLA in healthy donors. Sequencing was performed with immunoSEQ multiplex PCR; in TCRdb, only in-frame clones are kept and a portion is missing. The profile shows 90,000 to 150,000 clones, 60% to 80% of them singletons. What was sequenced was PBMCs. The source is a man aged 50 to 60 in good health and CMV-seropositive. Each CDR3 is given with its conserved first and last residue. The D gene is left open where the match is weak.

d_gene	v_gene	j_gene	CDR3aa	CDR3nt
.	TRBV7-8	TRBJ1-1	CASSLGRAWNTEAFF	TGTGCCAGCAGCTTAGGGAGGGCGTGGAACACTGAAGCTTTCTTT
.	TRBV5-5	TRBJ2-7	CASSLARGSSYEQYF	TGTGCCAGCAGCTTGGCCAGGGGAAGCTCCTACGAGCAGTACTTC
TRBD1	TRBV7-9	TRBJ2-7	CASSPTGTGTYEQYF	TGTGCCAGCAGTCCCACCGGGACAGGGACCTACGAGCAGTACTTC
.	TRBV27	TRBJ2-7	CASSLRGRLDEQYF	TGTGCCAGCAGTTTACGAGGGCGCTTAGACGAGCAGTACTTC
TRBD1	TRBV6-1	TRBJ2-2	CASKMGQVIGELFF	TGTGCCAGCAAAATGGGACAGGTGATCGGGGAGCTGTTTTTT
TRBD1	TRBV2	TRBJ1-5	CASSEATGQHQPQHF	TGTGCCAGCAGTGAAGCAACGGGACAGCATCAGCCCCAGCATTTT
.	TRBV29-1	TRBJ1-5	CSVGTGNQPQHF	TGCAGCGTTGGCACAGGGAATCAGCCCCAGCATTTT
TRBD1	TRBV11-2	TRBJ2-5	CASSPRQGGDQETQYF	TGTGCCAGCAGCCCCCGACAGGGGGGGGATCAAGAGACCCAGTACTTC
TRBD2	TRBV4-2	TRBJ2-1	CASSQEGLLAAEQFF	TGTGCCAGCAGCCAAGAGGGGTTACTAGCGGCTGAGCAGTTCTTC
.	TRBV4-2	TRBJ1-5	CASSQDSGSNQPQHF	TGTGCCAGCAGCCAAGATAGCGGTAGCAATCAGCCCCAGCATTTT
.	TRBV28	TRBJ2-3	CASETGRGTDTQYF	TGTGCCAGCGAGACGGGCAGGGGTACCGATACGCAGTATTTT
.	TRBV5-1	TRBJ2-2	CASSFDFTGELFF	TGCGCCAGCAGCTTTGACTTCACCGGGGAGCTGTTTTTT
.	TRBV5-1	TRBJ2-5	CASSLGTGARGETQYF	TGCGCCAGCAGCTTGGGCACAGGGGCGCGGGGCGAGACCCAGTACTTC
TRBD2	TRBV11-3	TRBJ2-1	CASTKLAVISYNEQFF	TGTGCCAGCACCAAACTAGCGGTGATCTCCTACAATGAGCAGTTCTTC
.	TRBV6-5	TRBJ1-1	CASSYSFLAEAFF	TGTGCCAGCAGTTACTCATTCCTTGCTGAAGCTTTCTTT
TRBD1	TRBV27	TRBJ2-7	CASSFVTPLGTVNYEQYF	TGTGCCAGCAGTTTTGTGACTCCGTTGGGGACAGTCAACTACGAGCAGTACTTC